This T cell receptor (beta chain) was profiled in a study of molecular identifiers for immune sequencing clone quantification. Study-wide points: Clonotypes topping 20 RNA copies carried over 97% of effector molecules but under 1% of naive ones. Jurkat TCR RNA spiked in from one cell (amid 950,000 to 1,000,000 naive cells) was reportedly detectable. Identical TCR molecules can share a barcode, and this sharing could underestimate highly expanded clone sizes.

For bulk TCR libraries, previously described methods and listed TCR primers were used. TCRdb passed the PCR reads through MiXCR, listing each CDR3 protein once. The data show approximately 630,000 distinct CDR3 sequences, 25% seen once. About this clonotype: Its specificity is not known.

In germline, CDR1 is MNHEY, CDR2 SVGEGT. After removal of 4 bases from V and 0 bases from J, the junction contained 8 bases not matched to a gene. The CDR3 is made up of 18 amino acids. The receptor was isolated from a human donor in good health. Some libraries in this study had Jurkat cell RNA spiked in. The chain uses TRBV6-2 or TRBV6-3 and TRBJ2-3; 12 bases are a match to TRBD2. Sequencing was done on a sample of naive CD8+ T cells from blood, with Jurkat cell RNA spiked in. Subset reported: FACS-sorted CD8+CD4-CCR7+CD45RA+ naive T cells. The CDR3 loop reads CASSFQRTSGTSTDTQYF. CDR3 nucleotide sequence: TGTGCCAGCAGTTTCCAAAGGACTAGCGGGACTAGCACAGATACGCAGTATTTT.